This TCR beta chain originates from a study of a mutant IDH1 vaccine in newly diagnosed glioma. The time point denotes: week 35, safety follow-up. The investigators gave 300 ug of mutant IDH1 20-mer peptide in each vaccine dose, together with topical imiquimod. The CDR3 spans 15 residues. From germline, CDR1 is MNHEY and CDR2 SMNVEV (reference sequence). The ends were cut back, 3 bases at V and 4 bases at J, with 13 bases in the middle. The data were produced by immunoSEQ multiplex PCR, yet TCRdb's version contains in-frame clones alone and is incomplete. This repertoire shows 53,000 or so clones, approximately 80% found once; its top ten account for less than 7.5%. This clone has only a few counts. The target antigen is unknown.

The gene calls are TRBV27 and TRBJ2-1; D might be TRBD1 (6 bases). The TCR sequence derives from a man aged 35-49 years with glioma. The material was PBMCs, obtained from a glioma patient whose treatment included an IDH1 peptide vaccine. CDR3 amino acids: CASSFRGGNYNEQFF. The CDR3 nucleotides read TGTGCCAGCAGTTTTCGAGGGGGAAATTACAATGAGCAGTTCTTC.